The sequence of this T cell receptor (beta chain) was determined in a study of control samples from healthy donors and cancer patients. After removal of 6 bases from V and 3 bases from J, the junction contained 6 bases not matched to a gene. Germline values: CDR1 MDHEN, CDR2 SYDVKM. This CDR3 comprises 14 residues. Assay: immunoSEQ multiplex PCR; the TCRdb copy retains only in-frame clones and omits some. Recorded for this sample: about 190,000 clones. The chain combines TRBV28 with TRBJ2-7, with 9 bases fitting TRBD1. The source is a woman younger than 45 in good health. The sequencing sample was made of blood. CDR3 nucleotides: TGTGCCAGCAGCCCAGGGACAGGGAACTACGAGCAGTACTTC. This gives the protein CASSPGTGNYEQYF. The entire variable domain, with the rest obtained from reference TRBV28 and TRBJ2-7, is as follows: DVKVTQSSRYLVKRTGEKVFLECVQDMDHENMFWYRQDPGLGLRLIYFSYDVKMKEKGDIPEGYSVSREKKERFSLILESASTNQTSMYLCASSPGTGNYEQYFGPGTRLTVT.